This T cell receptor beta chain was captured by sequencing in a study of blood T cells in healthy people across ages. This clonotype occurred a few times. An end of the junction does not agree with germline; a read error may underlie this. The use of a sample-barcoded 5' primer and a J-beta primer mix characterized a second PCR of about 6 to 11 cycles. Every cDNA molecule bore a tag from a template-switch adaptor containing 12 random nucleotides. TCRdb re-called the 5' RACE reads with MiXCR, one entry per CDR3 protein. The sample contains around 1.7 million distinct CDR3 sequences, 28% of which appear only once. Researchers report isolating at least 6 million PBMCs per sample. Total RNA extracted from each sample amounted to at least 6 micrograms. The sequenced sample consisted of blood. The receptor was isolated from a woman in her twenties or thirties in good health.

The CDR3 DNA sequence: TGTGCCAGCAGCCAAACCCCCGGGACTAGCGGGAGGTGGCCAGATGCGCAGTATTTT. It translates to CASSQTPGTSGRWPDAQYF. The V gene is TRBV12-3 or TRBV12-4, the J gene TRBJ2-3; TRBD2 matches at 15 bases. This CDR3 region has 19 residues.